These 2 T cell receptor beta chains were sequenced from one sample in a study of blood T cell repertoires in COVID-19. The repertoire was sequenced with immunoSEQ multiplex PCR; TCRdb's copy has only in-frame clones and lacks some. In the table there are 150,000 to 200,000 clones, about 85% of which are singletons. Specimen: peripheral blood. The source is a man between 60 and 75 years old with active or convalescent COVID-19.

CDR3 protein: CASSVQLAGGVSTDTQYF. The CDR3 DNA reads as TGTGCCAGCAGTGTACAACTAGCGGGGGGGGTTAGCACAGATACGCAGTATTTT. The chain employs TRBV2 and TRBJ2-3, with 13 bases aligning to TRBD2. Unmatched junction bases numbered 7, after V lost 4 bases and J lost 0 bases. The CDR3 is 18 amino acids. Germline lookup yields CDR1 SNHLY and CDR2 FYNNEI.

V and J are TRBV24-1 and TRBJ2-1; perhaps TRBD2 as D (5 bases). The V end lost 11 bases, the J end lost 3 bases, and 10 bases lay between the germline ends. Germline CDR1 KGHDR, CDR2 SFDVKD. CDR3 size: 12 residues. The chain's CDR3 is CAIGAVYNEQFF. The DNA for the CDR3 is TGTGCCATCGGAGCGGTCTACAATGAGCAGTTCTTC.